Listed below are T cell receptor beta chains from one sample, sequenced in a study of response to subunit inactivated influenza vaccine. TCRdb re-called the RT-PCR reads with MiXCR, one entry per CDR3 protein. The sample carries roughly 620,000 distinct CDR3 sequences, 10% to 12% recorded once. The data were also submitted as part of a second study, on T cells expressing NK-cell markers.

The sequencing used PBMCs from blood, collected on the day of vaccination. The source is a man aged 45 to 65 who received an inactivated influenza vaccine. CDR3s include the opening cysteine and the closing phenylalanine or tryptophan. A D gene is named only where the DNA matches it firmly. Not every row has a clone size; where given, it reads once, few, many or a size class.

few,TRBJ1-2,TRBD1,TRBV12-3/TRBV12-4,TGTGCCAGCAGAGCGACAGGGTTTGGCTACACCTTC,CASRATGFGYTF
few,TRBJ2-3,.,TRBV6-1,TGTGCCAGGAAGAGACGGGACACTCGGACAGATACGCAGTATTTT,CARKRRDTRTDTQYF
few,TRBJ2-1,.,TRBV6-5,TGTGCCAGCAGTTACTCTTCAGAGGAGAGCTCCTACAATGAGCAGTTCTTC,CASSYSSEESSYNEQFF
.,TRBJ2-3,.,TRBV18,TGTGCCAGCTCACCACGAATTGGTGCAAGAGATACGCAGTATTTT,CASSPRIGARDTQYF
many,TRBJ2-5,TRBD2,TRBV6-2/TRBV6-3,TGTGCCAGCAGGCCTACTAGCGGGAGATGGGAGACCCAGTACTTC,CASRPTSGRWETQYF
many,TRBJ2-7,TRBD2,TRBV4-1,TGCGCCAGCAGCCAACTCACCCGGACTAGCGGGGGCAGCCGAAAGGAGCAGTACTTC,CASSQLTRTSGGSRKEQYF
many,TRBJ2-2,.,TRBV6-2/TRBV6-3,TGTGCCAGCATCCCCTTCGACGGGGTAAAAGGGAACACCGGGGAGCTGTTTTTT,CASIPFDGVKGNTGELFF
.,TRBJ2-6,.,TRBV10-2,TGCGCCAGCAGTGAGTCAAGGGGCGCCCACTCTGGGGCCAACGTCCTGACTTTC,CASSESRGAHSGANVLTF
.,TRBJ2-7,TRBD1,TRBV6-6,TGTGCCAGCAGTTACGCAGGGGGCAACGAGCAGTACTTC,CASSYAGGNEQYF
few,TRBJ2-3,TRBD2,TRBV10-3,TGTGCCACAAAATTGGCTTTGGGGGGGAGCACAGATACGCAGTATTTT,CATKLALGGSTDTQYF
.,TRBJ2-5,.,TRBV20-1,TGCAGTGCTAGAGCGGCGGTGGGGTCGGAGACCCAGTACTTC,CSARAAVGSETQYF
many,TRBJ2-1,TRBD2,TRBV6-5,TGTGCCAGCTCTTCAAGCGGGGGGGCCGGCATCTTC,CASSSSGGAGIF
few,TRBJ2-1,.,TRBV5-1,TGCGCCAGCAGCTTGAACAGGGCCCTCGTGGGGGGGGTATCCTACAATGAGCAGTTCTTC,CASSLNRALVGGVSYNEQFF
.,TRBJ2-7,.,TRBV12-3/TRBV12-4,TGTGCCAGCAGCAGATCACCATTATTCTACGAGCAGTACTTC,CASSRSPLFYEQYF
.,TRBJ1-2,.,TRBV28,TGTGCCAGCACCTCACTTCGACGGGAAAGCTATGGCTACACCTTC,CASTSLRRESYGYTF
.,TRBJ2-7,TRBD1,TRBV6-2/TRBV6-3,TGTGCCGGCAGTTCCGGGACAGGGCGCTCCTACGAGCAGTACTTC,CAGSSGTGRSYEQYF
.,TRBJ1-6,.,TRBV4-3,TGCGCCAGCAGCCAAGATACAGGGCTGAATTCACCCCTCCACTTT,CASSQDTGLNSPLHF
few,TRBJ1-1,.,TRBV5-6,TGTGCCAGCAGCTTGGCAGGACCCTGGGGGACTGAAGCTTTCTTT,CASSLAGPWGTEAFF
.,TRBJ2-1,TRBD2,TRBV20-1,TGCAGTGCTACAGGGGCGGGAGGGAGCAATGAGCAGTTCTTC,CSATGAGGSNEQFF
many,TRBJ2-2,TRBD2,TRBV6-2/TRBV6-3,TGTGCCAGCAGGAGAGGCGGGAGCTCCGGGGAGCTGTTTTTT,CASRRGGSSGELFF
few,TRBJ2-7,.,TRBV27,TGTGCCAGCAGTCCCTTGGGTAGTCACTACGAGCAGTACTTC,CASSPLGSHYEQYF
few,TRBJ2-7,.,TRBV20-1,TGCAGTGCTAGCGGGCGACTATCCTACGAGCAGTACTTC,CSASGRLSYEQYF
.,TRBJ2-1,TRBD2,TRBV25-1,TGTGCCAGCAGCCGACCGGGACTAGCGGGTGTGGAGCAGTTCTTC,CASSRPGLAGVEQFF
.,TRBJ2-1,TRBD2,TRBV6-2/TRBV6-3,TGTGCCAGCAGTTACCGTCCGGGGGGACTGTACAATGAGCAGTTCTTC,CASSYRPGGLYNEQFF
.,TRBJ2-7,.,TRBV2,TGTGCCAGCAGTGATTCGAAGGTCCCCGCCTACGAGCAGTACTTC,CASSDSKVPAYEQYF
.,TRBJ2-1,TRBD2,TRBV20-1,TGCAGTGCTAGAGAAGGTAGCGGGGGATACAATGAGCAGTTCTTC,CSAREGSGGYNEQFF
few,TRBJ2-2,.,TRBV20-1,TGCAGTGCTCGGGACTCATCCCAACAACTCACCGGGGAGCTGTTTTTT,CSARDSSQQLTGELFF
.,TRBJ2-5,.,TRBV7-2,TGTGCCAGCAGCCCACCCAGGGGACGACCAGGAGGGGAGACCCAGTACTTC,CASSPPRGRPGGETQYF
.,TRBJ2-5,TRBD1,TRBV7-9,TGTGCCAGCAGCGCGGACAGGGCCCGGGAGACCCAGTACTTC,CASSADRARETQYF
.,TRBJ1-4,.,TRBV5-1,TGCGCCAGCAGCTTGGAGTATTCCCCTCGGGCTAATGAAAAACTGTTTTTT,CASSLEYSPRANEKLFF
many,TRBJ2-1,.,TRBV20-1,TGCAGTCTATCCGCGAATGAGCAGTTCTTC,CSLSANEQFF
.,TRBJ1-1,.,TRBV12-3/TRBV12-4,TGTGCCAGCACCCTCCGGGAGCGATCAGACGCTTTCTTT,CASTLRERSDAFF
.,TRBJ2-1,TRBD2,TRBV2,TGTGCCAGCAGGACGACTAGCGACAATGAGCAGTTCTTC,CASRTTSDNEQFF
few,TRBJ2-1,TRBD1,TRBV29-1,TGCAGCGTTGTCTGGGACAGGGGACACAATGAGCAGTTCTTC,CSVVWDRGHNEQFF
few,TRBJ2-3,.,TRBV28,TGTGCCAGCAGTCCGTCCTTAGGCGGAGGGCAACCAGATACGCAGTATTTT,CASSPSLGGGQPDTQYF
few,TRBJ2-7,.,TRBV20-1,TGCAGTGGAAGCGGAGCTTCCTACGAGCAGTACTTC,CSGSGASYEQYF
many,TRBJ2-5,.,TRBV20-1,TGCAGTGCTAGAGGGCCAGCGGGAGAGACCCAGTACTTC,CSARGPAGETQYF
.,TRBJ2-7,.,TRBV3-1,TGTGCCAGCAGCCAAGAAACGAGAAACGTAGCCTACGAGCAGTACTTC,CASSQETRNVAYEQYF
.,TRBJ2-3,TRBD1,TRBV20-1,TGCAGTGCTAGAGACAGACGGACAGGGACTAGCACAGATACGCAGTATTTT,CSARDRRTGTSTDTQYF
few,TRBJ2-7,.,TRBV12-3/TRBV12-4,TGTGCCAGCAGCGACGTAAGACAGAGAAGCTACGAGCAGTACTTC,CASSDVRQRSYEQYF
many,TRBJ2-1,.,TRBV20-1,TGCAGTGCCAGGAACCCCGAGGGCGGGTCCTACAATGAGCAGTTCTTC,CSARNPEGGSYNEQFF
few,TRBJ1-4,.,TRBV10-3,TGTGCCATCAGTGACGGAACCAATGAAAAACTGTTTTTT,CAISDGTNEKLFF
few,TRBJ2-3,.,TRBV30,TGTGCCTGGACAGTATCAGGGGTGAAGGCAGATACGCAGTATTTT,CAWTVSGVKADTQYF
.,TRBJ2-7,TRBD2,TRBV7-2,TGTGCCAGCAGCCCAGCGGGGAGAAGGTACGAGCAGTACTTC,CASSPAGRRYEQYF
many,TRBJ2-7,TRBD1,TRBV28,TGTGCCAGCAAGGGGGCCGAGCAGTACTTC,CASKGAEQYF
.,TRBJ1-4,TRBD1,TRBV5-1,TGCGCCAGCAGCTTACAGGGGACAGCAACTAATGAAAAACTGTTTTTT,CASSLQGTATNEKLFF
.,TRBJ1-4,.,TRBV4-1,TGCGCCAGCAGCCCCGACCCGGTCCTGAATGAAAAACTGTTTTTT,CASSPDPVLNEKLFF
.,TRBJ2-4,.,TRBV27,TGTGCCAGCACTACAAACCGGGGCCAGGGGCGGAACATTCAGTACTTC,CASTTNRGQGRNIQYF
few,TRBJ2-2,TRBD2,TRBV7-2,TGTGCCAGCAGCTTAACTTCTAGCGGGGCTCAAAGCCGGTGGTTGTTTTTT,CASSLTSSGAQSRWLFF
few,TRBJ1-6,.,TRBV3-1,TGTGCCAGCAGCCGGGGCCGTTCACCCCTCCACTTT,CASSRGRSPLHF
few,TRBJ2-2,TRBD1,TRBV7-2,TGTGCCAGCAGCTTAAAGGGGACAGTAGGCGGGGAGCTGTTTTTT,CASSLKGTVGGELFF
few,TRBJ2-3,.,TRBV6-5,TGTGCCAGCAGTTACTCGTGGCAAGCAGATACGCAGTATTTT,CASSYSWQADTQYF
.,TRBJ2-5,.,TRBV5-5,TGTGCCAGCAGCTTCTTGACCCTGCAGGGGAGGAATCAAGAGACCCAGTACTTC,CASSFLTLQGRNQETQYF
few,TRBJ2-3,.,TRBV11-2,TGTGCCAGCAGCTTAACCTCGAGGCCGCAGTATTTT,CASSLTSRPQYF
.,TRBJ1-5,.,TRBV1,TGCACCAGCAGCCAAGACACAGCCGGGTTTCAGCCCCAGCATTTT,CTSSQDTAGFQPQHF
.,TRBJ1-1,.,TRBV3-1,TGTGCCAGCAGCCTCCAGAGCAGTTTGAACACTGAAGCTTTCTTT,CASSLQSSLNTEAFF